The 31 T cell receptor beta chains listed next were all sequenced from one sample in a study of control samples from healthy donors and cancer patients. The data were produced by immunoSEQ multiplex PCR, yet TCRdb's version contains in-frame clones alone and is incomplete. Among under 300,000 clones, roughly 82% were seen once, and the ten largest hold about 14%. Material: PBMCs. These receptors were collected from a woman in her fifties or sixties with lung cancer.

As to this clone: The identical CDR3 is also encoded by other nucleotide sequences in the sample. The chain employs TRBV6-5 and TRBJ2-3; D not resolved. This CDR3 comprises 12 residues. Trimming removed 6 bases at V and 0 bases at J, with 4 bases between. CDR1 and CDR2 (germline): MNHEY, SVGAGI. The CDR3 region has the DNA TGTGCCAGCAGAGAGAGCACAGATACGCAGTATTTT. Protein product: CASRESTDTQYF.

The chain carries TRBV10-1 and TRBJ1-1; D call uncertain. Germline-derived CDR1 and CDR2 are WNHNN and SYGVQD (reference sequence). Trimming removed 2 bases from V and 0 bases from J, with 4 bases in between. The CDR3 length is 13 residues. CDR3 coding DNA: TGCGCCAGCAGTGAGGCGGTGAACACTGAAGCTTTCTTT. Protein: CASSEAVNTEAFF.

This chain links TRBV20-1 with TRBJ2-1, with D perhaps matching TRBD1 or TRBD2 (5 bases each). Trimming removed 5 bases from V and 8 bases from J, with 10 bases in between. This CDR3 has 11 residues. Germline CDR1 reads DFQATT; CDR2 reads SNEGSKA (reference sequence). The CDR3 DNA follows: TGCAGTGCTCCCCAGGGACATGAGCAGTTCTTC. This translates into CSAPQGHEQFF.

This CDR3 is CASVGHLSNQPQHF. DNA of the CDR3: TGTGCCAGCGTCGGACACCTTAGCAATCAGCCCCAGCATTTT. The gene calls are TRBV2 and TRBJ1-5, with a weak D call TRBD1 (5 bases). In germline, CDR1 is SNHLY, CDR2 FYNNEI. The CDR3 has 14 amino acids. The V end was cut by 8 bases, the J end by 0 bases, with 11 bases between.

This clone was counted a single time. The chain's CDR3 is CASSSGLAGFTDTQYF. The CDR3 DNA reads as TGTGCCAGCAGCTCCGGACTAGCGGGATTCACAGATACGCAGTATTTT. The J gene is TRBJ2-3, the V gene TRBV7-2; 12 bases match TRBD2. There are 16 residues in the CDR3. Germline V lookup: CDR1 SGHTA, CDR2 FQGNSA. J gave up 2 bases and V 4 bases, and 4 bases lay outside the gene matches.

This clone was seen more than once but under ten times. The chain couples TRBV7-9 to TRBJ2-3; the match to TRBD2 covers 10 bases. Germline assignment: CDR1 SEHNR and CDR2 FQNEAQ (reference sequence). After removal of 2 bases from V and 2 bases from J, the junction contained 10 bases not matched to a gene. The CDR3 is made up of 18 amino acids. CDR3 sequence reads: CASSLPIRLAGVTDTQYF. The CDR3 bases are TGTGCCAGCAGCTTACCCATCCGGCTAGCGGGGGTCACAGATACGCAGTATTTT.

In its sample, this clone was seen a few times. The chain couples TRBV5-1 to TRBJ2-5, with a tentative D call TRBD1 (5 bases). V was pared by 0 bases and J by 4 bases, with 13 bases between. This CDR3 is built from 15 residues. Per germline, CDR1 SGHRS and CDR2 YFSETQ. The CDR3 loop is CASSLGQGNGETQYF. CDR3 coding DNA: TGCGCCAGCAGCTTGGGGCAGGGTAACGGAGAGACCCAGTACTTC.

The sample holds a few counts of this clone. The chain links TRBV4-1 to TRBJ1-5; D is unresolved. Germline V CDR1 and CDR2: MGHRA, YSYEKL. V dropped 5 bases and J dropped 4 bases, with 15 bases sitting between them. This CDR3 is built from 15 residues. The CDR3 DNA reads as TGCGCCAGCAGCACATTGCTGGTAGGTAATCAGCCCCAGCATTTT. It translates to CASSTLLVGNQPQHF.

The V call is TRBV6-6, the J call TRBJ1-1; no reliable D call. Germline loops: CDR1 MNHNY, CDR2 SVGAGI (reference sequence). The ends were cut back, 11 bases at V and 0 bases at J, with 13 bases in the middle. The CDR3 loop spans 13 amino acids. The CDR3 here is CAAVGVMNTEAFF. CDR3 bases: TGTGCCGCTGTGGGAGTCATGAACACTGAAGCTTTCTTT.

The V and J genes are TRBV6-5 and TRBJ1-1, with TRBD1 as a possible D gene (6 bases). The germline V gene has CDR1 MNHEY and CDR2 SVGAGI. The CDR3 consists of 13 residues. V lost 6 bases and J lost 6, with 14 bases in between. The CDR3 DNA reads TGTGCCAGCAGGAGCCGGGGGCCACCTGAAGCTTTCTTT. The encoded protein is CASRSRGPPEAFF.

This chain connects TRBV11-2 to TRBJ2-7; 10 positions agree with TRBD1. With V trimmed by 5 bases and J by 8 bases, 6 bases remained unmatched. CDR1 is SGHAT, CDR2 FQNNGV, per germline. The CDR3 spans 13 residues. The CDR3 nucleotides are TGTGCCAGCAGCCTCCGACAGGGGGCCCAGCAGTACTTC. Its translation is CASSLRQGAQQYF.

This sequence joins TRBV7-9 and TRBJ2-7; perhaps TRBD1 as D (7 bases). V lost 2 bases to trimming and J lost 3 bases, with 11 bases between them. Germline CDR1 is SEHNR and CDR2 is FQNEAQ (reference sequence). This CDR3 has 14 residues. The CDR3 DNA is TGTGCCAGCAGCTTATCAGGGGGGATCTACGAGCAGTACTTC. Amino acids: CASSLSGGIYEQYF.

The chain combines TRBV28 with TRBJ1-1; perhaps TRBD1 as D (5 bases). Trimming shortened V by 3 bases and J by 3 bases, and 11 bases separated the two germline ends. Germline V gene data show CDR1 as MDHEN and CDR2 as SYDVKM. This CDR3 has 14 amino acids. The CDR3 DNA sequence: TGTGCCAGCAGTTTGGTCAGGGACTACACTGAAGCTTTCTTT. Encoded protein: CASSLVRDYTEAFF.

This clone was seen a single time. Germline and junction disagree at one end, which may indicate a read error. The chain recombines TRBV27 with TRBJ2-7, with D unresolved. The CDR3 runs 14 residues. Germline CDR1 is MNHEY and CDR2 is SMNVEV (reference sequence). The CDR3 region has the DNA TGTGCCAGCAGTCCCCGGTGGCGGAACACCCGCCCGGAATTC. Protein: CASSPRWRNTRPEF.

The V call is TRBV9, the J call TRBJ2-7; TRBD1 matches at 7 bases. In germline, CDR1 is SGDLS, CDR2 YYNGEE. V lost 4 bases, J lost 2 bases, and 3 bases stayed unmatched. CDR3 length: 13 amino acids. CDR3 sequence: CASSPGQAYEQYF. CDR3 bases: TGTGCCAGCAGCCCTGGACAGGCCTACGAGCAGTACTTC.

A few counts support this clone. V gene TRBV12-5 combines with J gene TRBJ1-1; no reliable D call. Trimming shortened V by 1 base and J by 2 bases, and 11 bases separated the two germline ends. The CDR3 runs to 15 residues. The germline V gene has CDR1 LGHNT and CDR2 FRNRAP. The CDR3: CASGLGVSGNTEAFF. Here the CDR3 DNA reads TGTGCTAGTGGTTTGGGTGTCTCGGGAAACACTGAAGCTTTCTTT.

The chain joins TRBV19 to TRBJ1-1; D might be TRBD1 (6 bases). The germline CDR1 and CDR2 sequences are LNHDA and SQIVND (reference sequence). Trimming cost V 6 bases and J 1 base, with 18 bases left between them. The CDR3 has 16 residues. In nucleotides, the CDR3 is TGTGCCAGTAGCGCATATACAGGGTGGTCGAACACTGAAGCTTTCTTT. This sequence encodes CASSAYTGWSNTEAFF. Based on the CDR3 plus reference TRBV19 and TRBJ1-1, the full variable domain is DGGITQSPKYLFRKEGQNVTLSCEQNLNHDAMYWYRQDPGQGLRLIYYSQIVNDFQKGDIAEGYSVSREKKESFPLTVTSAQKNPTAFYLCASSAYTGWSNTEAFFGQGTRLTVV.

J is TRBJ2-2 and V is TRBV18, with D unclear. Germline CDR1 KGHSH, CDR2 LQKENI. This CDR3 has 12 amino acids. Trimming pared 4 bases from V and 3 bases from J, leaving 3 bases between. The CDR3 sequence: CASSRDTGELFF. CDR3 nucleotides: TGTGCCAGCTCACGGGACACCGGGGAGCTGTTTTTT.

V gene TRBV3-1 (or the pseudogene TRBV3-2) combines with J gene TRBJ2-3, with TRBD2 identical over 8 bases. V lost 0 bases to trimming and J lost 6 bases; unmatched junction nucleotides: 8. CDR3 length: 16 residues. Germline V CDR1 and CDR2: LGHDT, YNNKEL (reference sequence). The CDR3 nucleotides are TGTGCCAGCAGCCAAGATTTGCGGGGGGTAGGGGATACGCAGTATTTT. Translated: CASSQDLRGVGDTQYF.

The CDR3 sequence is CASIKDRKTSTDTQYF. The DNA for the CDR3 is TGTGCCAGCATCAAAGACAGAAAGACTAGCACAGATACGCAGTATTTT. The V and J genes are TRBV7-8 and TRBJ2-3, with D tentatively TRBD1 (5 bases). The CDR3 is made up of 16 amino acids. CDR1 SGHVS and CDR2 FQNEAQ come from the germline V gene. The V end lost 7 bases, the J end lost 0 bases, and 17 bases lay between the germline ends. The full variable domain, in which reference TRBV7-8 and TRBJ2-3 provide the parts outside the CDR3, is GAGVSQSPRYKVAKRGQDVALRCDPISGHVSLFWYQQALGQGPEFLTYFQNEAQLDKSGLPSDRFFAERPEGSVSTLKIQRTQQEDSAVYLCASIKDRKTSTDTQYFGPGTRLTVL.

In this sample, this clone turned up a few times. Here the CDR3 DNA reads TGCAGCGTCAAAGGGGGACAGGGGAGGTACGAGCAGTACTTC. Its translation: CSVKGGQGRYEQYF. The V call is TRBV29-1, the J call TRBJ2-7, with 10 bases fitting TRBD1. From germline, CDR1 is SQVTM and CDR2 ANQGSEA. The CDR3 totals 14 residues. The V gene end was trimmed by 6 bases and the J gene end by 4 bases; junction bases not matched to a gene: 9.

The V call is TRBV5-1, the J call TRBJ2-7; 15 nucleotides match TRBD2. The germline CDR1 and CDR2 sequences are SGHRS and YFSETQ. V shed 6 bases and J 4 bases; nucleotides not matched to a gene: 5. CDR3 length: 15 amino acids. In nucleotides, the CDR3 is TGCGCCAGCACCTATGGGACTAGCGGGGGGTACGAGCAGTACTTC. Its translation is CASTYGTSGGYEQYF. Using reference TRBV5-1 and TRBJ2-7 for the parts outside the CDR3, the full variable domain is KAGVTQTPRYLIKTRGQQVTLSCSPISGHRSVSWYQQTPGQGLQFLFEYFSETQRNKGNFPGRFSGRQFSNSRSEMNVSTLELGDSALYLCASTYGTSGGYEQYFGPGTRLTVT.

This clone was observed once. The rearrangement links TRBV27 to TRBJ2-7; no clear D. Germline lookup yields CDR1 MNHEY and CDR2 SMNVEV (reference sequence). The V and J ends lost 0 bases and 5 bases respectively, with 14 bases between them. The CDR3 has 15 amino acids. The CDR3 sequence is CASSLSGMGPDEQYF. The CDR3 DNA follows: TGTGCCAGCAGTTTATCCGGCATGGGCCCGGACGAGCAGTACTTC.

This chain uses TRBV2 with TRBJ1-1; weak D call: TRBD1 (5 bases). CDR1 SNHLY and CDR2 FYNNEI come from the germline V gene. CDR3 length equals 11 residues. With 6 bases removed from V and 7 bases from J, the gap between germline ends came to 9 bases. The CDR3 coding sequence is TGTGCCAGCAGGCAGGGATTTGAAGCTTTCTTT. Protein product: CASRQGFEAFF.

V usage is TRBV29-1 and J usage is TRBJ2-5, with 8 positions matching TRBD1. V lost 3 bases and J lost 5; bases outside the gene matches: 11. CDR1 and CDR2 from the germline V gene are SQVTM and ANQGSEA. The CDR3 has 15 residues. The CDR3 region is CSVDFETGVMETQYF. In DNA, the CDR3 is TGCAGCGTTGACTTTGAGACAGGGGTGATGGAGACCCAGTACTTC.

This chain uses TRBV6-5 with TRBJ2-1; 7 bases fit TRBD2. The CDR3 runs 15 residues. Germline V lookup: CDR1 MNHEY, CDR2 SVGAGI. With V trimmed by 2 bases and J by 0 bases, 1 base remained unmatched. CDR3 amino acids: CASSYRGDSYNEQFF. For the CDR3, the DNA is TGTGCCAGCAGTTACCGGGGGGACTCCTACAATGAGCAGTTCTTC.

This clone was detected a few times. This chain links TRBV5-1 with TRBJ1-6, with D unclear. Germline values: CDR1 SGHRS, CDR2 YFSETQ. The ends were cut back, 0 bases at V and 8 bases at J, with 6 bases in the middle. The CDR3 is 13 amino acids. This CDR3 reads CASSLGRDSPLHF. The CDR3 region has the DNA TGCGCCAGCAGCTTGGGCCGGGATTCACCCCTCCACTTT.

The rearrangement joins TRBV28 to TRBJ2-7; the D is unclear. The CDR3 has 11 amino acids. Germline V gene data show CDR1 as MDHEN and CDR2 as SYDVKM. The ends were cut back, 7 bases at V and 9 bases at J, with 13 bases in the middle. CDR3 sequence: CASKLESTQYF. The CDR3 region has the DNA TGTGCCAGCAAACTCGAGAGCACGCAGTACTTC.

The V gene is TRBV7-9, the J gene TRBJ1-2; possible D gene TRBD1, 5 bases. Germline V gene sequence: CDR1 SEHNR, CDR2 FQNEAQ (reference sequence). This CDR3 spans 14 amino acids. V was shortened by 7 bases and J by 5 bases, with 17 bases between the two germline ends. The CDR3 is CASKPSGTGYGYTF. The DNA of the CDR3 is TGTGCCAGCAAACCATCCGGGACCGGGTATGGCTACACCTTC.

This chain connects TRBV15 to TRBJ1-2; D may be TRBD1 (5 bases). In germline, CDR1 is LNHNV, CDR2 YYDKDF (reference sequence). Deletions cut 1 base from V and 4 bases from J, with 16 bases between. The CDR3 extends over 16 amino acids. The CDR3 sequence is CATSRALGVSSYGYTF. In DNA form, the CDR3 reads TGTGCCACCAGCAGAGCATTGGGGGTATCGAGCTATGGCTACACCTTC.

The chain links TRBV6-6 to TRBJ2-3; 7 bases match TRBD2. Germline V gene sequence: CDR1 MNHNY, CDR2 SVGAGI (reference sequence). The CDR3 spans 14 residues. V lost 4 bases, J lost 1 base, and 2 bases stayed unmatched. CDR3 protein: CASSLLARTDTQYF. CDR3 nucleotides: TGTGCCAGCAGTTTACTAGCGCGCACAGATACGCAGTATTTT.